This T cell receptor (beta chain) is from a study of CD8+ T cells in alopecia areata. Study background: Tofacitinib administration to treated patients was oral, at 5 to 10 mg twice daily.

Following RNA extraction, reverse transcription yielded cDNA that acted as the sequencing template. TCRdb keeps only in-frame clones here, not all; method: immunoSEQ multiplex PCR. The data contain over 15,000 clones, 60% to 80% of them singletons. General study results and limits: Lesional scalp displayed greater clonality than normal scalp, most notably in alopecia totalis/universalis.

Patients with alopecia areata provided lesional scalp punch biopsies as well as peripheral blood. As concerns this clone: The antigen remains unidentified.

V shed 2 bases, J shed 3 bases, and the junction held 5 bases outside the gene matches. CDR3 length equals 16 residues. The germline V gene encodes CDR1 LGHNA and CDR2 YSLEER. The sample was skin, taken at week 0. The V call is TRBV4-3, the J call TRBJ2-1; 9 bases are shared with TRBD2. The TCR comes from a human donor with alopecia areata. Here the CDR3 DNA reads TGCGCCAGCAGCCAACATATGACTAGCGGCTACAATGAGCAGTTCTTC. This translates into CASSQHMTSGYNEQFF.